The 3 T cell receptor beta chains below all came from one sample that was sequenced in a study of blood T cell repertoires in COVID-19. Method: immunoSEQ multiplex PCR; TCRdb's copy keeps in-frame clones and lacks some. Of about 100,000 clones in the sample, approximately 84% were seen once. Specimen: peripheral blood. Source of these receptors: an older woman with acute or convalescent COVID-19.

CDR3 bases: TGTGCCAGCTCACTTATTACGGGACAGGGGGCTAATTCACCCCTCCACTTT. Its translation is CASSLITGQGANSPLHF. This chain links TRBV18 with TRBJ1-6, with 12 bases fitting TRBD1. Trimming took 4 bases from V and 6 from J; bases not matched to a gene: 7. The CDR3 totals 17 residues. Germline values: CDR1 KGHSH, CDR2 LQKENI.

The V gene is TRBV19, the J gene TRBJ1-4; D gene uncertain. CDR1 is LNHDA and CDR2 is SQIVND in the germline V gene (reference sequence). The CDR3 runs 12 residues. V lost 1 base and J 8 bases, leaving 5 bases between the germline ends. The CDR3 protein is CASSIVSEKLFF. In DNA form, the CDR3 reads TGTGCCAGTAGTATAGTAAGCGAAAAACTGTTTTTT.

The chain couples TRBV13 to TRBJ2-3; 9 nucleotides agree with TRBD2. The CDR3 has 16 residues. CDR1 and CDR2 from the germline V gene are PRHDT and FYEKMQ (reference sequence). V lost 4 bases, J lost 8 bases, and 13 bases stayed unmatched. The CDR3 coding sequence is TGTGCCAGCAGCTCCCGGGGCGCGGGGGGGTCGGGTACGCAGTATTTT. Protein sequence: CASSSRGAGGSGTQYF.